Presented here are 27 T cell receptor beta chains from one specimen sequenced in a study of regulatory T cells in long-lasting Graves disease. Documented time point: newly diagnosed GD, antithyroid drugs for less than 3 months. Extracted PBMC RNA gave rise to the TCR library. To make TCR beta libraries, researchers used iRepertoire HTBI primers and Arm-PCR of CDR3 regions. Via MiXCR, TCRdb re-called the multiplex PCR reads, giving one row per CDR3 protein. In the table there are about 500,000 distinct CDR3 sequences, around 12% of which are singletons. This same sample was also taken into another study, of T cells in Graves' hyperthyroidism and ophthalmopathy.

Sequencing was performed on peripheral blood mononuclear cells (PBMCs), taken at new diagnosis, from a patient treated with antithyroid drugs. The receptors were gathered from a woman in her twenties or thirties with Graves disease.

This clonotype appeared many times. The chain couples TRBV6-2 or TRBV6-3 to TRBJ2-3; no clear D gene. This CDR3 has 14 amino acids. Germline loops: CDR1 MNHEY, CDR2 SVGEGT. With 0 bases removed from V and 2 bases from J, the gap between germline ends came to 6 bases. CDR3 sequence reads: CASSYSLPTDTQYF. In DNA, the CDR3 is TGTGCCAGCAGTTACTCCCTCCCCACAGATACGCAGTATTTT.

V gene TRBV19 combines with J gene TRBJ1-5; a possible D gene is TRBD1 (6 bases). The CDR3 has 19 amino acids. CDR1 is LNHDA, CDR2 SQIVND, per germline (reference sequence). The V end lost 1 base, the J end lost 7 bases, and 26 bases lay between the germline ends. The CDR3: CASSIATDPPWGPSQPQHF. In DNA form, the CDR3 reads TGTGCCAGTAGTATAGCGACGGACCCCCCTTGGGGGCCAAGCCAGCCCCAGCATTTT.

This clonotype was observed many times. The chain carries TRBV12-3 or TRBV12-4 and TRBJ1-1; unclear D gene. Between the trimmed V and J ends, which lost 3 bases and 1 base, there was a span of 6 bases. The CDR3 has 13 amino acids. CDR3 DNA: TGTGCCAGCAGTTTGTCGGCGAACACTGAAGCTTTCTTT. Translation: CASSLSANTEAFF.

The chain is built from TRBV20-1 and TRBJ1-5; D is perhaps TRBD1 (5 bases). The CDR3 length is 14 residues. Trimming removed 3 bases at V and 1 base at J, with 10 bases between. Germline V lookup: CDR1 DFQATT, CDR2 SNEGSKA (reference sequence). The CDR3 sequence: CSASRRASNQPQHF. CDR3 in DNA: TGCAGTGCTAGTCGCAGGGCCAGCAATCAGCCCCAGCATTTT.

This clonotype was seen more than once but under ten times. A much more abundant neighbour one base away suggests this may be a read error. V gene TRBV27 combines with J gene TRBJ1-1; TRBD1 might be the D (5 bases). Germline V gene sequence: CDR1 MNHEY, CDR2 SMNVEV (reference sequence). CDR3 length: 14 residues. CDR3 DNA: TGTGCCGGCAGTTTGCAGTGGGACCGGACTGAAGCTTTCTTT. Translated: CAGSLQWDRTEAFF.

Many counts were recorded for this clonotype. This chain links TRBV5-6 with TRBJ1-1; D remains unclear. The CDR3 runs to 14 residues. The germline V gene has CDR1 SGHDT and CDR2 YYEEEE. Trimming took off 4 bases at V and 3 bases at J, with 13 bases between the two ends. This CDR3 is CASSRPTGDTEAFF. DNA for the CDR3: TGTGCCAGCAGCCGGCCGACTGGGGACACTGAAGCTTTCTTT.

This clonotype came up many times. The chain uses TRBV7-9 and TRBJ2-1, with no clear D. Germline CDR1 reads SEHNR; CDR2 reads FQNEAQ (reference sequence). CDR3 size: 13 residues. V lost 10 bases and J lost 0, with 10 bases in between. The DNA for the CDR3 is TGTGCCACGACTCCCTTCTCCTACAATGAGCAGTTCTTC. It encodes CATTPFSYNEQFF. Complete variable domain (other parts from reference TRBV7-9 and TRBJ2-1): DTGVSQNPRHKITKRGQNVTFRCDPISEHNRLYWYRQTLGQGPEFLTYFQNEAQLEKSRLLSDRFSAERPKGSFSTLEIQRTEQGDSAMYLCATTPFSYNEQFFGPGTRLTVL.

This clonotype was counted ten times or more. Because it lacks the conserved phenylalanine or tryptophan at the end, this CDR3 is likely a read error. This sequence joins TRBV20-1 and TRBJ1-1, with TRBD1 as a possible D gene (5 bases). The germline V gene has CDR1 DFQATT and CDR2 SNEGSKA (reference sequence). Trimming pared 3 bases from V and 4 bases from J, leaving 18 bases between. The CDR3 has 15 residues. The CDR3 DNA follows: TGCAGTGCTAGCCCTCTCATCGGGGCGGGCACTGAAGCTTTCTCT. Protein: CSASPLIGAGTEAFS.

This clonotype was counted at least ten times. The chain carries TRBV5-1 and TRBJ2-3; 12 positions agree with TRBD2. V was clipped by 4 bases and J by 6 bases; unmatched bases: 9. Germline CDR1 is SGHRS and CDR2 is YFSETQ. The CDR3 runs 16 residues. The CDR3 DNA reads as TGCGCCAGCAGCGTCCTTCTAGCGGGAGGGGGCGATACGCAGTATTTT. Residues: CASSVLLAGGGDTQYF.

As regards this clonotype: Germline and junction disagree at one end, which may indicate a read error. In nucleotides, the CDR3 is TGTGCCTGCAGCCCGGACAGGGGAGAGACCCAGTACTTC. Amino acids: CACSPDRGETQYF. The chain recombines TRBV7-3 with TRBJ2-5; 9 positions agree with TRBD1. Germline loops: CDR1 SGHTA, CDR2 FQGTGA. The CDR3 contains 13 residues.

This clonotype has a handful of counts. The chain joins TRBV7-9 to TRBJ2-2, with D perhaps TRBD2 (5 bases). The CDR3 totals 13 residues. V was trimmed by 6 bases and J by 7 bases, leaving 12 bases between them. The V gene's germline CDR1 is SEHNR and CDR2 FQNEAQ (reference sequence). CDR3 sequence (DNA): TGTGCCAGCAGGACGGGGATAAGCGGGGAGCTGTTTTTT. Translated, it gives CASRTGISGELFF.

This clonotype was seen repeatedly, ten times or more. The chain uses TRBV12-3 or TRBV12-4 and TRBJ2-7; 8 bases match TRBD1. CDR3 length: 16 residues. V gave up 4 bases and J gave up 3 bases; unmatched junction bases: 11. The chain's CDR3 is CASSSLGQATGYEQYF. In nucleotides, the CDR3 is TGTGCCAGCAGTTCGTTGGGACAGGCAACCGGCTACGAGCAGTACTTC.

The sample holds a few counts of this clonotype. A far larger clone is one nucleotide away, so this likely arose from a read error. The rearrangement joins TRBV6-2 or TRBV6-3 to TRBJ2-3, with TRBD2 as a possible D gene (5 bases). The CDR3 covers 12 residues. The germline gives CDR1 MNHEY, CDR2 SVGEGT. V was cut by 6 bases and J by 2 bases, with 6 bases left in between. The DNA for the CDR3 is TGTGCCAGCAGCCGGGACACAGATACGCAGTATTTT. This codes for CASSRDTDTQYF.

This clonotype was picked up many times. The chain is built from TRBV7-9 and TRBJ2-2; no firm D call. Germline values: CDR1 SEHNR, CDR2 FQNEAQ (reference sequence). V gave up 11 bases and J gave up 6 bases, with 13 bases separating them. The CDR3 is made up of 12 amino acids. DNA for the CDR3: TGTGCCGGGTCTATTAGATCCGGGGAGCTGTTTTTT. Protein: CAGSIRSGELFF.

This clonotype has at least ten counts. The chain combines TRBV28 with TRBJ1-3; no clear D gene. There are 15 residues in the CDR3. Germline assignment: CDR1 MDHEN and CDR2 SYDVKM. Trimming removed 6 bases from V and 3 bases from J, with 15 bases in between. The CDR3: CASRPPVGNGNTIYF. The DNA of the CDR3 is TGTGCCAGCAGACCCCCGGTTGGGAATGGAAACACCATATATTTT. The full variable domain, its missing parts supplied by reference TRBV28 and TRBJ1-3, is DVKVTQSSRYLVKRTGEKVFLECVQDMDHENMFWYRQDPGLGLRLIYFSYDVKMKEKGDIPEGYSVSREKKERFSLILESASTNQTSMYLCASRPPVGNGNTIYFGEGSWLTVV.

A few counts support this clonotype. The CDR3 here is CASQTGWDDGYTF. The CDR3 DNA reads TGTGCCAGCCAGACAGGGTGGGATGATGGCTACACCTTC. The rearrangement uses TRBV28 and TRBJ1-2; 7 bases map to TRBD1. This CDR3 comprises 13 residues. CDR1 and CDR2 from the germline V gene are MDHEN and SYDVKM. With V trimmed by 8 bases and J by 6 bases, 9 bases remained unmatched.

This clonotype occurred many times. V gene TRBV11-2 combines with J gene TRBJ2-7, with TRBD2 identical over 10 bases. Germline loops: CDR1 SGHAT, CDR2 FQNNGV. This CDR3 contains 15 residues. Trimming at V came to 5 bases and at J to 1 base, leaving 5 bases not matched to a gene. The CDR3 region has the DNA TGTGCCAGCAGCCACGGACTAGCGGCTTCCTACGAGCAGTACTTC. It specifies CASSHGLAASYEQYF.

The sample holds a few counts of this clonotype. Being one base from a much bigger clone, this may be a read error. V is TRBV28 and J is TRBJ2-1; TRBD2 matches 13 bases. CDR1 is MDHEN, CDR2 SYDVKM, per germline. This CDR3 comprises 15 residues. J gave up 10 bases and V 6 bases, and 9 bases lay outside the gene matches. The CDR3 bases are TGTGCCAGCAGACGGACTAGCGGGAGTAATTACGAGCAGTTCTTC. As protein: CASRRTSGSNYEQFF.

This rearrangement joins TRBV19 to TRBJ1-5; D gene unclear. CDR1 is LNHDA and CDR2 is SQIVND in the germline V gene (reference sequence). With 11 bases removed from V and 3 bases from J, the gap between germline ends came to 8 bases. The CDR3 runs to 11 residues. CDR3 region: CAAGNNQPQHF. DNA of the CDR3: TGTGCCGCGGGGAACAATCAGCCCCAGCATTTT.

The table lists this clonotype with a few counts. J is TRBJ1-2 and V is TRBV3-1; D unresolved. The CDR3 sequence is 15 residues long. Looked up from germline, CDR1 is LGHDT and CDR2 is YNNKEL (reference sequence). V shed 4 bases and J shed 3 bases, with 15 bases lying between them. CDR3 residues: CASSPVGGSYYGYTF. The CDR3 DNA is TGTGCCAGCAGCCCGGTTGGAGGGTCCTACTATGGCTACACCTTC.

Only a few counts were recorded for this clonotype. CDR3 bases: TGCGCCAGCAGAGCCGGGACTGGCCCTGACAATGAGCAGTTCTTC. Its translation: CASRAGTGPDNEQFF. The genes are TRBV10-1 and TRBJ2-1, with a tentative D call TRBD2 (6 bases). Trimming removed 6 bases at V and 5 bases at J, with 17 bases between. The CDR3 is 15 residues long. Germline loops: CDR1 WNHNN, CDR2 SYGVQD (reference sequence).

This clonotype was seen many times. V and J are TRBV20-1 and TRBJ2-1; 9 nucleotides agree with TRBD1. This CDR3 is built from 15 residues. Germline CDR1 reads DFQATT; CDR2 reads SNEGSKA (reference sequence). J lost 7 bases, V lost 3 bases, and 10 bases had no gene match. The CDR3 region is CSARAPTGGFNEQFF. The CDR3 DNA reads as TGCAGTGCTAGGGCCCCGACAGGGGGTTTTAATGAGCAGTTCTTC.

This clonotype occurred many times. CDR3 DNA sequence: TGTGCCTGGAGTGGGGGCCACGCCGAAGCTTTCTTT. Its translation is CAWSGGHAEAFF. The V and J genes are TRBV30 and TRBJ1-1; possibly TRBD1 for D (5 bases). Germline V gene sequence: CDR1 GTSNPN, CDR2 SVGIG (reference sequence). The CDR3 spans 12 residues. V lost 1 base and J 8 bases, leaving 11 bases between the germline ends.

Many counts were recorded for this clonotype. A junction boundary mismatches the germline segment, possibly from a read error. This chain links TRBV29-1 with TRBJ1-3, with 7 bases matching TRBD1. Germline V CDR1 and CDR2: SQVTM, ANQGSEA. CDR3 length: 17 amino acids. The CDR3 DNA reads as TGCAGCGTTAAAGAGGGGCACAGGGGTCACTCTGGAAACACCATATATTTT. It codes for CSVKEGHRGHSGNTIYF.

The chain carries TRBV20-1 and TRBJ2-3, with 7 nucleotides matching TRBD1. The CDR3 length is 15 residues. Germline V gives CDR1 DFQATT, CDR2 SNEGSKA (reference sequence). Losses at the gene ends were 5 bases for V and 3 bases for J; bases not matched to a gene: 11. DNA of the CDR3: TGCAGTGCTCAACCACGCAGGGGGTGGACAGATACGCAGTATTTT. Translating it yields CSAQPRRGWTDTQYF.

This clonotype is a singleton in its sample. V is TRBV29-1 and J is TRBJ2-5; D not certain. Germline lookup yields CDR1 SQVTM and CDR2 ANQGSEA. V was trimmed by 4 bases and J by 5 bases, leaving 11 bases between them. The CDR3 sequence is 12 residues long. In nucleotides, the CDR3 is TGCAGCGTTGGGACCAACGGGGAGACCCAGTACTTC. Protein sequence: CSVGTNGETQYF.

This clonotype was found many times. This sequence joins TRBV20-1 and TRBJ2-5; 9 nucleotides line up with TRBD2. CDR3 size: 14 residues. Germline lookup yields CDR1 DFQATT and CDR2 SNEGSKA (reference sequence). J gave up 4 bases and V 2 bases, and 5 bases lay outside the gene matches. The CDR3 loop reads CSARRLAGIETQYF. DNA for the CDR3: TGCAGTGCTAGAAGGCTAGCGGGAATAGAGACCCAGTACTTC.